Here is one T cell receptor (beta chain) with its context. Its antigen remains unknown. This record comes from a study of graft-versus-host responses after intestinal transplantation. V was clipped by 5 bases and J by 2 bases, with 13 bases between them. This CDR3 has 14 residues. Per the germline V gene, CDR1 is LNHDA and CDR2 is SQIVND (reference sequence). TCRdb's copy holds only in-frame clones and misses some; the assay was immunoSEQ multiplex PCR. The sample shows 150,000 or so clones, 80% to 95% of them seen only once. This TCR came from a human donor who received an intestinal transplant. This specimen was unstimulated CD4+ T cells sorted from spleen or lymph node cells, taken before intestinal transplant. This chain connects TRBV19 to TRBJ2-7; D tentatively fits TRBD1 or TRBD2 (5 bases each). This CDR3 is CASSENRGPYEQYF. CDR3 in DNA: TGTGCCAGTAGTGAGAATAGGGGACCCTACGAGCAGTACTTC.